The 5 T cell receptor beta chains reported below all come from one sample, sequenced in a study of blood T cells in healthy people across ages. For the second PCR, which ran for about 6 to 12 cycles, a sample-barcoded 5' primer and a J-beta primer mix were used. TCRdb re-called the 5' RACE reads with MiXCR, one entry per CDR3 protein. The sample lists 650,000 to 1,000,000 distinct CDR3 sequences; about 46% were seen once. Sequences were obtained from blood. These receptors came from a man older than 75 in good health.

This rearrangement joins TRBV27 to TRBJ2-1, with D perhaps matching TRBD2 (6 bases). The CDR3 is 14 amino acids. Trimming took off 5 bases at V and 9 bases at J, with 17 bases between the two ends. Per germline, CDR1 MNHEY and CDR2 SMNVEV (reference sequence). CDR3 in DNA: TGTGCCAGCAGTCCGATCTCCGGGACTGCTGAGCAGTTCTTC. This encodes CASSPISGTAEQFF.

Turning to this clonotype: Being one base from a much bigger clone, this may be a read error. The genes are TRBV28 and TRBJ2-5, with 7 nucleotides matching TRBD1. The germline gives CDR1 MDHEN, CDR2 SYDVKM. Unmatched junction bases numbered 8, after V lost 5 bases and J lost 11 bases. CDR3 length equals 12 residues. DNA for the CDR3: TGTGCCAGCAGTCCCACAGGGGTCAAGCAGTACTTC. Protein: CASSPTGVKQYF.

The chain combines TRBV10-3 with TRBJ1-1; D is possibly TRBD1 (5 bases). Per the germline V gene, CDR1 is ENHRY and CDR2 is SYGVKD. This CDR3 has 14 residues. V was shortened by 8 bases and J by 0 bases, with 13 bases between the two germline ends. Written as DNA, the CDR3 is TGTGCCATCCGATCCGGGGGTATGAACACTGAAGCTTTCTTT. It codes for CAIRSGGMNTEAFF.

J is TRBJ2-3 and V is TRBV29-1, with 9 bases fitting TRBD2. This CDR3 spans 13 amino acids. Looked up from germline, CDR1 is SQVTM and CDR2 is ANQGSEA. Losses at the gene ends were 6 bases for V and 2 bases for J; bases not matched to a gene: 3. The CDR3 protein is CSVSSGDTDTQYF. The DNA for the CDR3 is TGCAGCGTCTCTAGCGGGGACACAGATACGCAGTATTTT.

The CDR3 DNA reads TGTGCCAGCAGCTTAGAACGGCGGAAGACCCAGTACTTC. Translating it yields CASSLERRKTQYF. The chain recombines TRBV7-2 with TRBJ2-5; no clear D gene. The CDR3 runs to 13 residues. Per the germline V gene, CDR1 is SGHTA and CDR2 is FQGNSA. Trimming removed 1 base from V and 6 bases from J, with 9 bases in between.